This T cell receptor (beta chain) derives from a study of blood T cell repertoires in COVID-19. Study-wide background: Material from acute and convalescent COVID-19 was sourced from the United States, Italy and Spain. PBMCs, B-cell-depleted T cells, or T cells provided the cDNA or gDNA that made up the material.

Original analysis: Nucleated cell counts were estimated from reference gene primer amplification. Assay used: immunoSEQ multiplex PCR; TCRdb lists only in-frame clones, some missing. That table is the source of V, J and clone size, and D and trimming were worked out from the DNA. Of fewer than 70,000 clones listed, approximately 88% are singletons. The CDR3 spans 14 residues. The V gene's germline CDR1 is MNHEY and CDR2 SMNVEV (reference sequence). The ends lost 8 bases at V and 4 bases at J; junction bases unmatched: 6. This TCR derives from a human donor in a cohort sampled during active COVID-19. The rearrangement joins TRBV27 to TRBJ2-1, with 9 bases that match TRBD2. The sequenced material came from peripheral blood. The CDR3 DNA is TGTGCCAGCGCAGGACTAGCGACGTACAATGAGCAGTTCTTC. This sequence encodes CASAGLATYNEQFF.